These 22 T cell receptor beta chains came from one sample sequenced in a study of radiotherapy plus CTLA-4 blockade in lung cancer. TCRdb keeps only in-frame clones here, not all; method: immunoSEQ multiplex PCR. The sample consists of tens of thousands of clones, 60% to 80% of them appearing once. Specimen: peripheral blood, collected from a patient treated with radiotherapy plus ipilimumab. Receptors were obtained from a human donor with non-small cell lung cancer that progressed on radiotherapy plus ipilimumab.

The chain recombines TRBV10-3 with TRBJ2-6, with D perhaps matching TRBD1 (5 bases). Germline V gives CDR1 ENHRY, CDR2 SYGVKD. The V end was cut by 3 bases, the J end by 2 bases, with 8 bases between. CDR3 length equals 15 residues. Written as DNA, the CDR3 is TGTGCCATCAGTGAACAGGTAGCTGGGGCCAACGTCCTGACTTTC. It codes for CAISEQVAGANVLTF.

This sequence joins TRBV7-9 and TRBJ1-2; TRBD1 might be the D (5 bases). This CDR3 contains 15 residues. Trimming removed 4 bases from V and 2 bases from J, with 14 bases in between. Looked up from germline, CDR1 is SEHNR and CDR2 is FQNEAQ (reference sequence). CDR3 protein: CASSSQESLNYGYTF. DNA of the CDR3: TGTGCCAGCAGCTCACAGGAAAGCCTGAACTATGGCTACACCTTC.

The chain joins TRBV4-1 to TRBJ1-2; 10 bases are shared with TRBD1. Per germline, CDR1 MGHRA and CDR2 YSYEKL. This CDR3 has 15 residues. The V gene end was trimmed by 4 bases and the J gene end by 4 bases; junction bases not matched to a gene: 6. The CDR3 DNA reads TGCGCCAGCAGCCCCCAAGGGACAGGGGTCTATGGCTACACCTTC. Translated: CASSPQGTGVYGYTF.

This chain connects TRBV12-5 to TRBJ1-1; unclear D gene. V was cut by 1 base and J by 3 bases, with 6 bases left in between. In germline, CDR1 is LGHNT, CDR2 FRNRAP. This CDR3 contains 13 residues. DNA of the CDR3: TGTGCTAGTGGTTTGGACGGATACACTGAAGCTTTCTTT. It encodes CASGLDGYTEAFF.

V is TRBV7-6 and J is TRBJ1-1; tentative D call: TRBD1 (6 bases). The V gene's germline CDR1 is SGHVS and CDR2 FNYEAQ. This CDR3 is built from 16 residues. The V gene lost 6 bases and the J gene lost 2 bases, with 19 bases spanning the gap. The CDR3 is CASSQLAGGANTEAFF. Here the CDR3 DNA reads TGTGCCAGCAGTCAATTGGCGGGGGGGGCCAACACTGAAGCTTTCTTT.

The chain is built from TRBV28 and TRBJ2-3; D may correspond to TRBD1 or TRBD2 (6 bases each). The V gene lost 4 bases and the J gene lost 4 bases, with 18 bases spanning the gap. The CDR3 extends over 16 amino acids. Germline loops: CDR1 MDHEN, CDR2 SYDVKM. CDR3 coding DNA: TGTGCCAGCAGTTCCCTAGGGGGGCGAGGGGCAGATACGCAGTATTTT. Amino acids: CASSSLGGRGADTQYF.

The chain recombines TRBV15 with TRBJ1-5, with a possible D match to TRBD1 (5 bases). CDR1 and CDR2 from the germline V gene are LNHNV and YYDKDF (reference sequence). CDR3 size: 18 residues. With 1 base removed from V and 0 bases from J, the gap between germline ends came to 16 bases. The CDR3, as DNA: TGTGCCACCAGCAGAGTTGGGACCGTCGGATTTAGCAATCAGCCCCAGCATTTT. It yields the protein CATSRVGTVGFSNQPQHF. Full variable domain (outside the CDR3, taken from reference TRBV15 and TRBJ1-5): DAMVIQNPRYQVTQFGKPVTLSCSQTLNHNVMYWYQQKSSQAPKLLFHYYDKDFNNEADTPDNFQSRRPNTSFCFLDIRSPGLGDTAMYLCATSRVGTVGFSNQPQHFGDGTRLSIL.

V and J are TRBV10-3 and TRBJ1-1, with 7 bases that match TRBD1. This CDR3 has 14 amino acids. The trim removed 2 bases at V and 5 bases at J, leaving 5 bases unmatched. Per the germline V gene, CDR1 is ENHRY and CDR2 is SYGVKD. The CDR3 nucleotides read TGTGCCATCAGTGAGGAGGGGGCTCGGACTGAAGCTTTCTTT. This gives the protein CAISEEGARTEAFF.

This chain uses TRBV7-8 with TRBJ2-1; TRBD2 matches at 9 bases. The CDR3 is 16 residues long. The germline V gene has CDR1 SGHVS and CDR2 FQNEAQ. J was trimmed by 5 bases and V by 5 bases; bases with no gene match: 10. CDR3 nucleotides: TGTGCCAGCAGCCGCAGCGGGACTAGCTTCAACAATGAGCAGTTCTTC. Translated, it gives CASSRSGTSFNNEQFF.

The chain links TRBV18 to TRBJ1-1; maybe TRBD1 (6 bases). Trimming removed 6 bases from V and 0 bases from J, with 14 bases in between. Germline-derived CDR1 and CDR2 are KGHSH and LQKENI. The CDR3 has 15 amino acids. The CDR3 DNA reads as TGTGCCAGCTCGAGGGACACCCCTATGAACACTGAAGCTTTCTTT. Its protein product is CASSRDTPMNTEAFF.

This chain connects TRBV18 to TRBJ1-1; 8 positions agree with TRBD1. CDR1 is KGHSH, CDR2 LQKENI, per germline. The CDR3 contains 12 residues. Trimming removed 10 bases from V and 4 bases from J; junction bases left unmatched: 5. DNA of the CDR3: TGTGCCACCACGGACAGGGCCACTGAAGCTTTCTTT. Translated, it gives CATTDRATEAFF.

This clone was detected only a few times. J is TRBJ2-5 and V is TRBV2; 8 positions match TRBD1. Germline-derived CDR1 and CDR2 are SNHLY and FYNNEI. J gave up 2 bases and V 6 bases, and 5 bases lay outside the gene matches. CDR3 size: 14 residues. The CDR3 loop is CASRGDRSQETQYF. In DNA, the CDR3 is TGTGCCAGCAGGGGGGACAGGTCACAAGAGACCCAGTACTTC.

CDR3 amino acids: CASSISWDRGTPSSGANVLTF. CDR3 DNA: TGTGCCAGCAGCATTTCCTGGGACAGGGGGACCCCCAGCTCTGGGGCCAACGTCCTGACTTTC. The chain uses TRBV7-3 and TRBJ2-6; 11 bases match TRBD1. This CDR3 spans 21 amino acids. Germline trimming cut 5 bases from V and 0 bases from J; bases unmatched to any gene: 15. CDR1 is SGHTA and CDR2 is FQGTGA in the germline V gene.

This clone was found a few times. The rearrangement uses TRBV4-3 and TRBJ1-4, with 8 bases identical to TRBD1. V lost 4 bases and J lost 6; bases outside the gene matches: 7. The CDR3 is 15 residues long. CDR1 and CDR2 from the germline V gene are LGHNA and YSLEER. CDR3: CASSRAGGFDEKLFF. In nucleotides, the CDR3 is TGCGCCAGCAGCCGAGCAGGGGGCTTTGATGAAAAACTGTTTTTT.

There are a few counts of this clone. J is TRBJ1-3 and V is TRBV4-1; D unclear. V was pared by 7 bases and J by 4 bases, with 14 bases between. There are 14 residues in the CDR3. Germline assignment: CDR1 MGHRA and CDR2 YSYEKL. The CDR3 here is CASKDPNWGNTIYF. The CDR3 DNA reads TGCGCCAGCAAGGACCCGAATTGGGGAAACACCATATATTTT.

J is TRBJ2-3 and V is TRBV2; TRBD1 agrees at 7 bases. This CDR3 contains 17 residues. Losses at the gene ends were 2 bases for V and 2 bases for J; bases not matched to a gene: 10. CDR1 SNHLY and CDR2 FYNNEI come from the germline V gene. In nucleotides, the CDR3 is TGTGCCAGCAGTGAATTGGGGCAGGGGGTCTCCACAGATACGCAGTATTTT. Translated: CASSELGQGVSTDTQYF.

V gene TRBV5-8 combines with J gene TRBJ1-2; TRBD1 matches at 9 bases. The CDR3 runs 15 residues. Germline V CDR1 and CDR2: SGHTS, YDEGEE. The ends lost 4 bases at V and 2 bases at J; junction bases unmatched: 6. CDR3 amino acids: CASSPTGGVNYGYTF. For the CDR3, the DNA is TGTGCCAGCAGCCCGACAGGGGGGGTAAACTATGGCTACACCTTC.

The chain combines TRBV29-1 with TRBJ2-5, with 8 nucleotides matching TRBD2. The CDR3 totals 13 residues. Trimming took 3 bases from V and 4 from J; bases not matched to a gene: 4. CDR1 SQVTM and CDR2 ANQGSEA come from the germline V gene. The CDR3 nucleotides read TGCAGCGTTGAGCGGGGGGCCACAGAGACCCAGTACTTC. This codes for CSVERGATETQYF.

This chain connects TRBV7-9 to TRBJ1-1, with 7 bases aligning to TRBD1. V trimming: 1 base; J trimming: 4 bases; junction bases outside the gene matches: 3. The CDR3 length is 14 residues. From germline, CDR1 is SEHNR and CDR2 FQNEAQ (reference sequence). Here the CDR3 reads CASSLGGTATEAFF. For the CDR3, the DNA is TGTGCCAGCAGCTTAGGGGGGACAGCCACTGAAGCTTTCTTT. The variable domain in full, completed from reference TRBV7-9 and TRBJ1-1, reads DTGVSQNPRHKITKRGQNVTFRCDPISEHNRLYWYRQTLGQGPEFLTYFQNEAQLEKSRLLSDRFSAERPKGSFSTLEIQRTEQGDSAMYLCASSLGGTATEAFFGQGTRLTVV.

The rearrangement joins TRBV6-5 to TRBJ2-7; D not resolved. This CDR3 region has 13 residues. Trimming left V 5 bases short and J 5 bases short, with 13 bases between. Germline lookup yields CDR1 MNHEY and CDR2 SVGAGI. The CDR3 DNA reads as TGTGCCAGCAGTCTGGACCGCGGCAACGAGCAGTACTTC. Translation gives CASSLDRGNEQYF.

This clone has just a few counts. V and J are TRBV19 and TRBJ1-5, with D tentatively TRBD1 (5 bases). The V end lost 3 bases, the J end lost 0 bases, and 9 bases lay between the germline ends. The CDR3 totals 15 residues. Per germline, CDR1 LNHDA and CDR2 SQIVND (reference sequence). The CDR3 reads CASSMFGGSNQPQHF. The CDR3 DNA follows: TGTGCCAGTAGTATGTTTGGGGGTAGCAATCAGCCCCAGCATTTT.

This sequence joins TRBV11-2 and TRBJ1-1; no reliable D call. This CDR3 has 14 residues. Germline V gene lookup returns CDR1 SGHAT and CDR2 FQNNGV. Between the trimmed V and J ends, which lost 3 bases and 6 bases, there was a span of 14 bases. The CDR3 reads CASSFSAGAAEAFF. The CDR3 DNA reads TGTGCCAGCAGCTTTAGTGCCGGTGCGGCTGAAGCTTTCTTT.